The 30 T cell receptor beta chains below were found in one sample sequenced in a study of response to subunit inactivated influenza vaccine. TCRdb processed the RT-PCR reads anew with MiXCR; each CDR3 protein has one entry. The table has 610,000 or so distinct CDR3 sequences, approximately 15% seen once; the top ten hold over 8.5%. Sample: PBMCs from blood, taken 12 days after vaccination. The receptors derive from a man in his fifties who received an inactivated influenza vaccine.

The V gene is TRBV5-8, the J gene TRBJ2-1; 7 nucleotides match TRBD2. J lost 4 bases, V lost 1 base, and 8 bases had no gene match. This CDR3 is built from 16 residues. Looked up from germline, CDR1 is SGHTS and CDR2 is YDEGEE. The CDR3 spells CASSLWAGETYNEQFF. In nucleotides, the CDR3 is TGTGCCAGCAGCTTGTGGGCGGGAGAGACTTACAATGAGCAGTTCTTC.

This clonotype was seen at least ten times. This chain links TRBV12-3 or TRBV12-4 with TRBJ1-1, with 7 bases identical to TRBD1. CDR3 length: 15 amino acids. Unmatched junction bases numbered 7, after V lost 6 bases and J lost 0 bases. Here the CDR3 reads CASSDRQGLNTEAFF. The CDR3 DNA reads as TGTGCCAGCAGCGACAGACAGGGCCTGAACACTGAAGCTTTCTTT.

This clonotype was seen repeatedly, ten times or more. The chain joins TRBV27 to TRBJ2-7; D not resolved. V lost 0 bases and J 0 bases, leaving 6 bases between the germline ends. The CDR3 contains 14 residues. Germline-derived CDR1 and CDR2 are MNHEY and SMNVEV (reference sequence). CDR3 residues: CASSLSGLSYEQYF. The CDR3 coding sequence is TGTGCCAGCAGTTTATCAGGGCTCTCCTACGAGCAGTACTTC.

This clonotype was detected a few times. This chain joins TRBV10-3 and TRBJ2-4; a possible D gene is TRBD1 (5 bases). Germline V gene sequence: CDR1 ENHRY, CDR2 SYGVKD. The V gene lost 3 bases and the J gene lost 0 bases, with 6 bases spanning the gap. CDR3 length: 14 residues. For the CDR3, the DNA is TGTGCCATCAGTGACAGGGTAGCCAAAAACATTCAGTACTTC. Amino acid sequence: CAISDRVAKNIQYF.

This clonotype has more than one count but fewer than ten. This chain joins TRBV7-9 and TRBJ2-1; 12 nucleotides align to TRBD2. CDR3 size: 13 residues. The germline gives CDR1 SEHNR, CDR2 FQNEAQ (reference sequence). The V and J ends lost 6 bases and 9 bases, in that order; junction bases with no gene match: 3. The CDR3 coding sequence is TGTGCCAGCAGGACACTAGCGGGAGGTGAGCAGTTCTTC. Translation: CASRTLAGGEQFF.

The chain links TRBV6-5 to TRBJ2-2, with D perhaps given as TRBD1 or TRBD2 (6 bases each). V lost 2 bases to trimming and J lost 5 bases, with 12 bases between them. The CDR3 has 15 residues. CDR1 and CDR2 from the germline V gene are MNHEY and SVGAGI. The CDR3 DNA sequence: TGTGCCAGCAGTTACACCAGGGGAGGAACCGGGGAGCTGTTTTTT. It yields the protein CASSYTRGGTGELFF.

Only a few counts were recorded for this clonotype. The V and J genes are TRBV9 and TRBJ1-5; D remains ambiguous. The CDR3 covers 13 residues. The V and J ends lost 4 bases and 10 bases respectively, with 15 bases between them. The germline V gene encodes CDR1 SGDLS and CDR2 YYNGEE. In nucleotides, the CDR3 is TGTGCCAGCAGCCAAGGTATGTGGGAACCCCAGCATTTT. Protein sequence: CASSQGMWEPQHF.

This clonotype came up a few times. The rearrangement joins TRBV12-3 or TRBV12-4 to TRBJ2-2; D is possibly TRBD2 (6 bases). V lost 5 bases and J lost 7, with 14 bases in between. This CDR3 is built from 14 residues. CDR3 sequence reads: CASSPPERVGELFF. The CDR3 DNA reads as TGTGCCAGCAGTCCGCCGGAGCGGGTCGGGGAGCTGTTTTTT.

This clonotype appeared a few times. This rearrangement joins TRBV29-1 to TRBJ2-1; 8 bases match TRBD1. The germline CDR1 and CDR2 sequences are SQVTM and ANQGSEA. V shed 1 base, J shed 7 bases, and the junction held 6 bases outside the gene matches. This CDR3 contains 14 residues. The CDR3 reads CSVEGTGSSNEQFF. CDR3 sequence (DNA): TGCAGCGTTGAAGGGACAGGGTCATCAAATGAGCAGTTCTTC.

This clonotype was picked up a small number of times. The chain carries TRBV7-2 and TRBJ2-4; TRBD2 might be the D (5 bases). The CDR3 extends over 15 amino acids. The germline gives CDR1 SGHTA, CDR2 FQGNSA. V lost 5 bases, J lost 5 bases, and 16 bases lay in between. For the CDR3, the DNA is TGTGCCAGCAGCCGGGTTCGGGGAACTGAAAACATTCAGTACTTC. Its protein is CASSRVRGTENIQYF.

This clonotype was picked up a small number of times. J is TRBJ2-3 and V is TRBV28; 14 nucleotides align to TRBD2. The trim removed 3 bases at V and 6 bases at J, leaving 11 bases unmatched. The CDR3 length is 18 residues. Germline V CDR1 and CDR2: MDHEN, SYDVKM. CDR3 residues: CASSFGTSGSGPRDTQYF. CDR3 in DNA: TGTGCCAGCAGTTTCGGGACTAGCGGGAGCGGACCTAGGGATACGCAGTATTTT.

This clonotype was seen many times. V usage is TRBV12-3 or TRBV12-4 and J usage is TRBJ2-5; the D gene is possibly TRBD2 (6 bases). The CDR3 runs 14 residues. V lost 1 base and J 4 bases, leaving 10 bases between the germline ends. CDR3 nucleotide sequence: TGTGCCAGCAGTTTAGGAGCTAGCGTAGAGACCCAGTACTTC. Amino acids: CASSLGASVETQYF.

This clonotype has just a few counts. The chain carries TRBV5-1 and TRBJ2-7; 7 nucleotides match TRBD1. The V segment lost 4 bases and the J segment 0 bases; nucleotides outside the gene matches: 10. CDR3 size: 16 residues. Germline assignment: CDR1 SGHRS and CDR2 YFSETQ. The CDR3 region is CASSGTQGEFSYEQYF. The CDR3, as DNA: TGCGCCAGCAGCGGAACCCAGGGGGAATTCTCCTACGAGCAGTACTTC. Based on the CDR3 plus reference TRBV5-1 and TRBJ2-7, the full variable domain is KAGVTQTPRYLIKTRGQQVTLSCSPISGHRSVSWYQQTPGQGLQFLFEYFSETQRNKGNFPGRFSGRQFSNSRSEMNVSTLELGDSALYLCASSGTQGEFSYEQYFGPGTRLTVT.

The rearrangement links TRBV29-1 to TRBJ2-5; a possible D gene is TRBD1 (5 bases). The CDR3 extends over 14 amino acids. Germline V gene sequence: CDR1 SQVTM, CDR2 ANQGSEA. Between the trimmed V and J ends, which lost 3 bases and 4 bases, there was a span of 15 bases. The CDR3 reads CSVEAGAQRETQYF. The CDR3 bases are TGCAGCGTTGAGGCTGGGGCGCAGCGAGAGACCCAGTACTTC.

This clonotype was seen a handful of times. V is TRBV20-1 and J is TRBJ2-7; D possibly corresponds to TRBD2 (6 bases). The V gene's germline CDR1 is DFQATT and CDR2 SNEGSKA (reference sequence). The CDR3 consists of 12 residues. V gave up 5 bases and J gave up 3 bases, with 11 bases separating them. CDR3 region: CSAGIGGYEQYF. Written as DNA, the CDR3 is TGCAGTGCTGGCATCGGGGGCTACGAGCAGTACTTC.

In DNA form, the CDR3 reads TGTGCCACCACCACGAACGTGGGGTACGAGCAGTACTTC. Translated, it gives CATTTNVGYEQYF. The chain couples TRBV15 to TRBJ2-7; no reliable D call. Trimming shortened V by 7 bases and J by 4 bases, and 14 bases separated the two germline ends. Germline lookup yields CDR1 LNHNV and CDR2 YYDKDF (reference sequence). This CDR3 region has 13 residues.

This clonotype was counted a few times. The V and J genes are TRBV5-1 and TRBJ2-1; 9 bases line up with TRBD1. Trimming cost V 4 bases and J 6 bases; bases outside gene matches: 5. This CDR3 region has 14 residues. Germline V gene sequence: CDR1 SGHRS, CDR2 YFSETQ. CDR3 amino acids: CASSMGQGFNEQFF. The CDR3 bases are TGCGCCAGCAGCATGGGACAGGGCTTCAATGAGCAGTTCTTC.

This clonotype was seen ten or more times. The V gene is TRBV12-3 or TRBV12-4, the J gene TRBJ1-2, with D hard to call. Trimming cost V 7 bases and J 3 bases, with 15 bases left between them. The CDR3 totals 14 residues. CDR3 region: CASTSRANDYGYTF. Written as DNA, the CDR3 is TGTGCCAGCACCTCCCGGGCGAACGACTATGGCTACACCTTC.

This clonotype was seen many times. The rearrangement links TRBV5-1 to TRBJ1-3; 8 bases are a match to TRBD1. The CDR3 is made up of 15 amino acids. Germline V gene sequence: CDR1 SGHRS, CDR2 YFSETQ. V was clipped by 0 bases and J by 4 bases; unmatched bases: 3. CDR3 DNA: TGCGCCAGCAGCTTGGTGCAGGGGGCAGGAAACACCATATATTTT. Translation gives CASSLVQGAGNTIYF.

This chain connects TRBV3-1 to TRBJ1-4; D might be TRBD1 (6 bases). Germline V gene lookup returns CDR1 LGHDT and CDR2 YNNKEL (reference sequence). The CDR3 has 16 amino acids. The ends were cut back, 9 bases at V and 8 bases at J, with 25 bases in the middle. The CDR3: CARGFGGASEGEKLFF. The CDR3 coding sequence is TGTGCCAGGGGGTTCGGGGGCGCCTCCGAGGGGGAAAAACTGTTTTTT.

The sample holds a few counts of this clonotype. V usage is TRBV7-6 and J usage is TRBJ2-7, with 7 bases that match TRBD2. The CDR3 sequence is 15 residues long. Germline CDR1 is SGHVS and CDR2 is FNYEAQ. The V segment lost 4 bases and the J segment 5 bases; nucleotides outside the gene matches: 11. The CDR3 DNA reads as TGTGCCAGCAGCTGGGGGGTGGGGGAGGGCCACGAGCAGTACTTC. Protein sequence: CASSWGVGEGHEQYF.

V gene TRBV5-1 combines with J gene TRBJ2-2; TRBD2 matches at 12 bases. Looked up from germline, CDR1 is SGHRS and CDR2 is YFSETQ. The CDR3 runs 15 residues. V was pared by 4 bases and J by 6 bases, with 4 bases of the junction left unmatched. CDR3 region: CASSVTSGSSGELFF. The DNA for the CDR3 is TGCGCCAGCAGCGTGACTAGCGGGAGCTCCGGGGAGCTGTTTTTT.

This chain connects TRBV2 to TRBJ1-6, with 9 bases identical to TRBD1. The CDR3 is 15 amino acids. J gave up 6 bases and V 7 bases, and 7 bases lay outside the gene matches. Germline values: CDR1 SNHLY, CDR2 FYNNEI. This chain's CDR3 is CASNSWDRANSPLHF. In DNA form, the CDR3 reads TGTGCCAGCAACAGTTGGGACAGGGCTAATTCACCCCTCCACTTT.

CDR3 in amino acids: CASSLRGRAYEQYF. The DNA for the CDR3 is TGTGCCAGCAGTTTACGGGGCCGAGCCTACGAGCAGTACTTC. The gene calls are TRBV28 and TRBJ2-7; D possibly uses TRBD1 or TRBD2 (5 bases each). CDR3 size: 14 residues. Germline values: CDR1 MDHEN, CDR2 SYDVKM. The V and J ends lost 2 bases and 2 bases respectively, with 10 bases between them. The full variable domain, its missing parts supplied by reference TRBV28 and TRBJ2-7, is DVKVTQSSRYLVKRTGEKVFLECVQDMDHENMFWYRQDPGLGLRLIYFSYDVKMKEKGDIPEGYSVSREKKERFSLILESASTNQTSMYLCASSLRGRAYEQYFGPGTRLTVT.

This clonotype appeared a few times. The chain employs TRBV11-1 and TRBJ2-1; TRBD2 matches 10 bases. J gave up 0 bases and V 9 bases, and 11 bases lay outside the gene matches. The CDR3 totals 17 residues. CDR1 and CDR2 from the germline V gene are SGHAT and FQDESV (reference sequence). The CDR3 sequence: CASGASGRAASYNEQFF. The CDR3 DNA reads TGTGCCAGTGGGGCAAGCGGGAGGGCGGCCTCCTACAATGAGCAGTTCTTC.

This clonotype appeared many times. The gene calls are TRBV7-2 and TRBJ2-1; 8 bases match TRBD1. Germline V gene data show CDR1 as SGHTA and CDR2 as FQGNSA. Losses at the gene ends were 4 bases for V and 1 base for J; bases not matched to a gene: 3. The CDR3 has 15 residues. In nucleotides, the CDR3 is TGTGCCAGCAGCTGGACAGGGAGTTCCTACAATGAGCAGTTCTTC. As protein: CASSWTGSSYNEQFF.

This clonotype has just a few counts. The rearrangement links TRBV7-2 to TRBJ2-5; possible D gene TRBD2, 5 bases. Trimming left V 3 bases short and J 2 bases short, with 10 bases between. The CDR3 is 14 amino acids. CDR1 is SGHTA and CDR2 is FQGNSA in the germline V gene. The CDR3 loop is CASSFGNQQETQYF. As DNA, the CDR3 is TGTGCCAGCAGCTTCGGGAACCAACAAGAGACCCAGTACTTC.

There are many counts of this clonotype. The chain carries TRBV7-9 and TRBJ2-7; unclear D gene. The CDR3 runs to 14 residues. Trimming shortened V by 1 base and J by 3 bases, and 10 bases separated the two germline ends. Germline CDR1 and CDR2: SEHNR and FQNEAQ (reference sequence). The CDR3 region is CASSLGNRYYEQYF. The CDR3 nucleotides read TGTGCCAGCAGCTTAGGTAACCGGTACTACGAGCAGTACTTC.

The CDR3 DNA is TGTGCCAGCAGTCCACTTAAGTGGGACAATGAGCAGTTCTTC. Translation gives CASSPLKWDNEQFF. V is TRBV28 and J is TRBJ2-1; D uncertain. The germline V and J ends were trimmed by 5 bases and 5 bases, with 13 bases remaining between them. The length of the CDR3 is 14 residues. The germline V gene has CDR1 MDHEN and CDR2 SYDVKM.

This chain joins TRBV28 and TRBJ2-7; 10 bases map to TRBD1. Trimming took 1 base from V and 3 from J; bases not matched to a gene: 6. Germline loops: CDR1 MDHEN, CDR2 SYDVKM. CDR3 length: 16 amino acids. The CDR3 spells CASSLYGGDRGYEQYF. The CDR3 DNA follows: TGTGCCAGCAGTTTATATGGGGGGGACAGGGGCTACGAGCAGTACTTC.